The 11 T cell receptor beta chains listed next were all sequenced from one sample in a study of blood T cell repertoires in COVID-19. Profiled with immunoSEQ multiplex PCR; TCRdb holds only in-frame clones, not every one. The table records under 200,000 clones, around 84% of them present only once. Sequencing used peripheral blood. These receptors were taken from a woman in her 70s with COVID-19, enrolled during active disease.

The chain has TRBV5-6 and TRBJ2-5; TRBD1 matches at 8 bases. Germline loops: CDR1 SGHDT, CDR2 YYEEEE. The J segment lost 5 bases and the V segment lost 2 bases, leaving 8 bases of the junction unmatched. The CDR3 is made up of 15 amino acids. As DNA, the CDR3 is TGTGCCAGCAGCTTATACAGGGGGAGTTCGGAGACCCAGTACTTC. Residues: CASSLYRGSSETQYF.

The chain combines TRBV6-1 with TRBJ2-7; the D gene is possibly TRBD2 (6 bases). This CDR3 has 16 amino acids. Deletions cut 4 bases from V and 1 base from J, with 17 bases between. Germline V gives CDR1 MNHNS, CDR2 SASEGT. The CDR3 spells CASSVAAQGLSYEQYF. Here the CDR3 DNA reads TGTGCCAGCAGTGTTGCCGCCCAGGGACTTTCCTACGAGCAGTACTTC.

The CDR3 loop reads CASSLAVGLPGNEQFF. In DNA form, the CDR3 reads TGCGCCAGCAGCTTGGCCGTTGGCCTGCCAGGGAATGAGCAGTTCTTC. V usage is TRBV5-1 and J usage is TRBJ2-1; D is perhaps TRBD1 (5 bases). CDR1 is SGHRS, CDR2 YFSETQ, per germline. Trimming pared 0 bases from V and 7 bases from J, leaving 17 bases between. This CDR3 region has 16 residues. Based on the CDR3 plus reference TRBV5-1 and TRBJ2-1, the full variable domain is KAGVTQTPRYLIKTRGQQVTLSCSPISGHRSVSWYQQTPGQGLQFLFEYFSETQRNKGNFPGRFSGRQFSNSRSEMNVSTLELGDSALYLCASSLAVGLPGNEQFFGPGTRLTVL.

The chain carries TRBV27 and TRBJ2-2; D is ambiguous. Per germline, CDR1 MNHEY and CDR2 SMNVEV (reference sequence). Trimming pared 2 bases from V and 1 base from J, leaving 2 bases between. This CDR3 has 13 residues. CDR3 in amino acids: CASSLLNTGELFF. The CDR3 coding sequence is TGTGCCAGCAGTTTACTGAACACCGGGGAGCTGTTTTTT.

The rearrangement links TRBV29-1 to TRBJ2-7; TRBD1 agrees at 7 bases. Germline V gene data show CDR1 as SQVTM and CDR2 as ANQGSEA. The CDR3 totals 14 residues. The V segment lost 8 bases and the J segment 2 bases; nucleotides outside the gene matches: 12. CDR3 sequence (DNA): TGCAGCTTCCTAGACAGGGTAAACCCCTACGAGCAGTACTTC. This codes for CSFLDRVNPYEQYF.

The chain couples TRBV19 to TRBJ2-3; 8 bases map to TRBD2. V was pared by 6 bases and J by 3 bases, with 2 bases of the junction left unmatched. The CDR3 runs to 13 residues. CDR1 is LNHDA, CDR2 SQIVND, per germline (reference sequence). The CDR3 sequence is CASRLAATDTQYF. CDR3 nucleotide sequence: TGTGCCAGTAGACTAGCGGCAACAGATACGCAGTATTTT.

The V and J genes are TRBV2 and TRBJ1-3; D ambiguous. The V and J ends lost 1 base and 3 bases respectively, with 10 bases between them. This CDR3 has 15 residues. Germline V gene lookup returns CDR1 SNHLY and CDR2 FYNNEI. In DNA, the CDR3 is TGTGCCAGCAGTGAAGGGTCCGTTAGTGGAAACACCATATATTTT. Protein product: CASSEGSVSGNTIYF.

In this sample, this clone turned up once. The germline gene is not matched at one end of the junction; a read error may be the cause. The chain recombines TRBV30 with TRBJ1-1; D is unclear. This CDR3 comprises 11 residues. Per germline, CDR1 GTSNPN and CDR2 SVGIG (reference sequence). CDR3 protein: CAWSVGSPHLF. In nucleotides, the CDR3 is TGTGCCTGGAGTGTTGGGAGTCCTCACCTTTTT.

The chain uses TRBV6-5 and TRBJ1-1; a possible D gene is TRBD1 (6 bases). CDR3 length: 13 residues. V was clipped by 6 bases and J by 2 bases, with 10 bases between them. CDR1 MNHEY and CDR2 SVGAGI come from the germline V gene. CDR3 nucleotides: TGTGCCAGCAGAGCGGACAGAAACACTGAAGCTTTCTTT. Translating it yields CASRADRNTEAFF.

This clone was seen a handful of times. The genes are TRBV12-2 and TRBJ2-4; the table assigns TRBD1, which was not confirmed against the DNA. TRBV12-2 is marked as a pseudogene. The CDR3 is 17 residues long. This CDR3 is CASRLLDIQLAKNIQYF. The CDR3 DNA follows: TGTGCAAGTCGCTTACTGGACATCCAGTTAGCCAAAAACATTCAGTACTTC.

The rearrangement uses TRBV5-8 and TRBJ1-5, with a tentative D call TRBD1 (5 bases). This CDR3 is built from 14 residues. Germline lookup yields CDR1 SGHTS and CDR2 YDEGEE. The V end was cut by 2 bases, the J end by 5 bases, with 11 bases between. The CDR3 DNA reads as TGTGCCAGCAGCTTCCGGGGGATTTATCAGCCCCAGCATTTT. Protein: CASSFRGIYQPQHF.